This paragraph covers one T cell receptor beta chain sequence. Its matching antigen is unknown. Generated by immunoSEQ multiplex PCR, the TCRdb table keeps only in-frame clones and is missing some. The profile covers 65,000 to 80,000 clones, with roughly nine tenths appearing a single time and 4% to 5% taken by the ten largest. The data are from a study of T cell responses to AZD1222 COVID-19 vaccine. The CDR3 contains 13 residues. V dropped 3 bases and J dropped 3 bases, with 9 bases sitting between them. Per germline, CDR1 SGHRS and CDR2 YFSETQ. Whole-study results and caveats: Donors were mostly white British, more females; clonal diversity possibly underestimated.

Sequenced material: peripheral blood, taken on day 0 of AZD1222 vaccination. The chain couples TRBV5-1 to TRBJ1-1; D ambiguous. The clonotype originates from an adult in good health. The CDR3 bases are TGCGCCAGCAGCTCCGGACGGGACACTGAAGCTTTCTTT. It encodes CASSSGRDTEAFF. Full variable domain (remainder filled in from reference TRBV5-1 and TRBJ1-1): KAGVTQTPRYLIKTRGQQVTLSCSPISGHRSVSWYQQTPGQGLQFLFEYFSETQRNKGNFPGRFSGRQFSNSRSEMNVSTLELGDSALYLCASSSGRDTEAFFGQGTRLTVV.